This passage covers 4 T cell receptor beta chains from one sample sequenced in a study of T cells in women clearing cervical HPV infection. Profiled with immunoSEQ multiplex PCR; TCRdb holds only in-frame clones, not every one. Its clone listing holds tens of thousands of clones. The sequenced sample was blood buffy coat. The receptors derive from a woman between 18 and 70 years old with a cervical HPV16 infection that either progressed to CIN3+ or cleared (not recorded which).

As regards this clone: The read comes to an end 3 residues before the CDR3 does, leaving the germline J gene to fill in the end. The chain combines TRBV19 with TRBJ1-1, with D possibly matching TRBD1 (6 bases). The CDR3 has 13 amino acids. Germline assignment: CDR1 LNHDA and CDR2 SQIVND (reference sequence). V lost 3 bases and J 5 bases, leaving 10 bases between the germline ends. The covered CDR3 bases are TGTGCCAGTAGTATTGGGACAATAACTGAA. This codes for CASSIGTITE. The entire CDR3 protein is CASSIGTITEAFF.

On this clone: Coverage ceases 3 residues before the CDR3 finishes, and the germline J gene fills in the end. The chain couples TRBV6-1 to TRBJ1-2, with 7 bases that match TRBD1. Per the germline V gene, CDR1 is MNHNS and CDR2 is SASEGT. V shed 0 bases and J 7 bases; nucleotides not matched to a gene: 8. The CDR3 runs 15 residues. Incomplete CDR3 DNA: TGTGCCAGCAGTGAAGCAGGGGGCGCGGGTCGTGGC. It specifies CASSEAGGAGRG. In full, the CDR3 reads CASSEAGGAGRGYTF.

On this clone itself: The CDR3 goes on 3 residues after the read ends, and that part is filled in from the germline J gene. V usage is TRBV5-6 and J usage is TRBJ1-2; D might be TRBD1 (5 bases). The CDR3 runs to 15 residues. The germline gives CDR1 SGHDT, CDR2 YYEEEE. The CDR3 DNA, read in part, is TGTGCCAGCAGCCGAGACAGACGAATCACAGATACC. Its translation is CASSRDRRITDT. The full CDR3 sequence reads CASSRDRRITDTYTF.

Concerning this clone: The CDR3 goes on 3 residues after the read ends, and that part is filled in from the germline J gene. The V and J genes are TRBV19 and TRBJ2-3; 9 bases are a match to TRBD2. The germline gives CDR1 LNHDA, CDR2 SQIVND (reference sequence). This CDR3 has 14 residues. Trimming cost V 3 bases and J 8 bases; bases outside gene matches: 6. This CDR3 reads CASSIGTSRGTQYF. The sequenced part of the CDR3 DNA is TGTGCCAGTAGTATTGGGACTAGCAGGGGTACG. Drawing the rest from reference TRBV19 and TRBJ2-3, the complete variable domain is DGGITQSPKYLFRKEGQNVTLSCEQNLNHDAMYWYRQDPGQGLRLIYYSQIVNDFQKGDIAEGYSVSREKKESFPLTVTSAQKNPTAFYLCASSIGTSRGTQYFGPGTRLTVL.